The T cell receptor (beta chain) described here comes from a study of blood T cell repertoires in COVID-19. Study-wide background: T cells, B-cell-depleted T cells, or PBMCs provided the cDNA or gDNA that served as material.

Authors' analysis steps: Nucleated cell counts were estimated from reference gene primer amplification. The data were produced by immunoSEQ multiplex PCR, yet TCRdb's version contains in-frame clones alone and is incomplete. That table furnishes V, J and clone size, whereas the DNA furnished D and trimming. The table lists about 160,000 clones, just under 90% of them singletons, with about 9.4% in the top ten. The CDR3 extends over 13 amino acids. J lost 6 bases, V lost 3 bases, and 4 bases had no gene match. The germline CDR1 and CDR2 sequences are SEHNR and FQNEAQ (reference sequence). A Seattle source enrolled patients during active infection and followed them longitudinally.

Sequencing was performed on peripheral blood. V usage is TRBV7-9 and J usage is TRBJ2-7, with 8 bases fitting TRBD1. The receptor was isolated from a woman aged 70 to 79 with COVID-19, enrolled during active disease. The CDR3 DNA is TGTGCCAGCAGCTTGGAGACAGGGGCCGAGCAGTACTTC. Amino acids: CASSLETGAEQYF.